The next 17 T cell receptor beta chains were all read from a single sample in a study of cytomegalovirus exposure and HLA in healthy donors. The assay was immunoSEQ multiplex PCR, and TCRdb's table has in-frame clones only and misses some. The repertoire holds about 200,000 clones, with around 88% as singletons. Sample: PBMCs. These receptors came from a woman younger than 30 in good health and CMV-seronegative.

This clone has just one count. The chain's CDR3 is CASSIFSGEGSNQPQHF. CDR3 bases: TGTGCCAGTAGTATTTTTAGCGGGGAGGGTAGCAATCAGCCCCAGCATTTT. The chain recombines TRBV19 with TRBJ1-5; D is ambiguous. Per the germline V gene, CDR1 is LNHDA and CDR2 is SQIVND (reference sequence). CDR3 length equals 17 residues. V was clipped by 3 bases and J by 0 bases, with 15 bases between them.

This CDR3 is CASSLEAGQNYEQYF. The CDR3 DNA is TGTGCCAGCTCACTAGAGGCGGGACAGAACTACGAGCAGTACTTC. This chain links TRBV18 with TRBJ2-7, with a tentative D call TRBD1 (7 bases). In germline, CDR1 is KGHSH, CDR2 LQKENI. Trimming took off 4 bases at V and 3 bases at J, with 16 bases between the two ends. CDR3 length: 15 amino acids.

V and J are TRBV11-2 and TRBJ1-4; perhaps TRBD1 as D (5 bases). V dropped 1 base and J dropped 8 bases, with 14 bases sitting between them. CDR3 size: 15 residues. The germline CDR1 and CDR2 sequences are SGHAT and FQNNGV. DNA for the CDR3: TGTGCCAGCAGCTTAGGACAGCCCCCGGACGAAAAACTGTTTTTT. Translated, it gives CASSLGQPPDEKLFF.

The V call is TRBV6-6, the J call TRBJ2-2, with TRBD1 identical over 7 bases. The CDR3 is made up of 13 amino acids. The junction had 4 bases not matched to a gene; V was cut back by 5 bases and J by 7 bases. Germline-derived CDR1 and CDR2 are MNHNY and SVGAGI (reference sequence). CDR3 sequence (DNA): TGTGCCAGCAGTGGAACAGGGGTCGGGGAGCTGTTTTTT. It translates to CASSGTGVGELFF.

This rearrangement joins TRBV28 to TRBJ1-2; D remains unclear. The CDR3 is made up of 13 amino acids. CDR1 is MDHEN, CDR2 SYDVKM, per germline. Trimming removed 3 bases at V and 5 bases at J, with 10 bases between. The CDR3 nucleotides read TGTGCCAGCAGTTTTTTAAGAGGGTATGGCTACACCTTC. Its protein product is CASSFLRGYGYTF.

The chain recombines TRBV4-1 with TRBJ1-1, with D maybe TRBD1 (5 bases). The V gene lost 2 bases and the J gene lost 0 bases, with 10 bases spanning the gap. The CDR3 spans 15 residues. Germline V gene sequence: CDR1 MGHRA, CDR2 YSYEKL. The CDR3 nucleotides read TGCGCCAGCAGCCAAACAGGACGACTGAACACTGAAGCTTTCTTT. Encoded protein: CASSQTGRLNTEAFF.

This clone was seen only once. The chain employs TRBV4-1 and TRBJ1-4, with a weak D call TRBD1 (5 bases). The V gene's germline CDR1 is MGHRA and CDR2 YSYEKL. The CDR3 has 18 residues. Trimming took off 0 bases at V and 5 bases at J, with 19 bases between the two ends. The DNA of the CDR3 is TGCGCCAGCAGCCAAGAGGTGGGGAACAGGCGGATAAATGAAAAACTGTTTTTT. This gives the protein CASSQEVGNRRINEKLFF.

CDR3 amino acids: CASSDTGTGMWTDTQYF. The CDR3, as DNA: TGTGCCAGCAGTGACACCGGGACAGGGATGTGGACAGATACGCAGTATTTT. This rearrangement joins TRBV27 to TRBJ2-3, with 9 bases fitting TRBD1. CDR3 length: 17 amino acids. V was clipped by 5 bases and J by 3 bases; unmatched bases: 12. CDR1 and CDR2 (germline): MNHEY, SMNVEV (reference sequence).

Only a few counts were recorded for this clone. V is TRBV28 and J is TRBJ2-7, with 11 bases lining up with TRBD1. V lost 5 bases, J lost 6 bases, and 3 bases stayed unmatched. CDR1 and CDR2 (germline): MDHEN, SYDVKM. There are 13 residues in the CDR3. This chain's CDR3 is CASSPGTGGEQYF. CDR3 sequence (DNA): TGTGCCAGCAGTCCAGGGACAGGGGGCGAGCAGTACTTC.

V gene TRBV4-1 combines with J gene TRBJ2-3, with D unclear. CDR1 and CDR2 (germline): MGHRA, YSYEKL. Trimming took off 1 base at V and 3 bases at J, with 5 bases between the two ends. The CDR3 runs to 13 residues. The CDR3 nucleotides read TGCGCCAGCAGCCAAGTTATGACAGATACGCAGTATTTT. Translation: CASSQVMTDTQYF.

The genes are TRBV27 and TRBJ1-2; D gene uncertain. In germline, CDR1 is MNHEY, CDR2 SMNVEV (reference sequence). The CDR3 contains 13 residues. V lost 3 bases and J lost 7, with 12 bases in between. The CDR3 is CASSFGRLGGYTF. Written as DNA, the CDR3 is TGTGCCAGCAGTTTTGGGAGGTTGGGTGGCTACACCTTC.

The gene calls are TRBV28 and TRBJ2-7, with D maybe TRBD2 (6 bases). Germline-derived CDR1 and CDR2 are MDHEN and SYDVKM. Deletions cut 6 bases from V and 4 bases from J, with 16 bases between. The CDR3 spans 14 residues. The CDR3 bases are TGTGCCAGCAGGAAACCCGGGACTTTTTACGAGCAGTACTTC. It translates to CASRKPGTFYEQYF.

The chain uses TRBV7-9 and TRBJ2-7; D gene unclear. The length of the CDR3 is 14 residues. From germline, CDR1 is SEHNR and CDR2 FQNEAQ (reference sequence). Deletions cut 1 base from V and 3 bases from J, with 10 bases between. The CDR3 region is CASSLGDGFYEQYF. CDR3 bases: TGTGCCAGCAGCTTAGGCGACGGGTTCTACGAGCAGTACTTC.

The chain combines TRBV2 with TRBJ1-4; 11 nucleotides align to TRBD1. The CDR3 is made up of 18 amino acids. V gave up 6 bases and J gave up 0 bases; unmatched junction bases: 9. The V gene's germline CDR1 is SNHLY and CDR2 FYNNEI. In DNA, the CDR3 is TGTGCCAGCAGATTTGGACAGGGGGCATACGCAACTAATGAAAAACTGTTTTTT. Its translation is CASRFGQGAYATNEKLFF.

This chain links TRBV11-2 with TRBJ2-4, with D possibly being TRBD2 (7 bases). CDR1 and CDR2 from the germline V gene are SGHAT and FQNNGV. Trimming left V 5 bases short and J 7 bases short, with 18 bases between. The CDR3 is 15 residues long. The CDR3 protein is CASSPPGGRGNIQYF. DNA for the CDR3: TGTGCCAGCAGCCCGCCCGGGGGGCGCGGGAACATTCAGTACTTC. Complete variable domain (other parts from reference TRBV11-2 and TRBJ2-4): EAGVAQSPRYKIIEKRQSVAFWCNPISGHATLYWYQQILGQGPKLLIQFQNNGVVDDSQLPKDRFSAERLKGVDSTLKIQPAKLEDSAVYLCASSPPGGRGNIQYFGAGTRLSVL.

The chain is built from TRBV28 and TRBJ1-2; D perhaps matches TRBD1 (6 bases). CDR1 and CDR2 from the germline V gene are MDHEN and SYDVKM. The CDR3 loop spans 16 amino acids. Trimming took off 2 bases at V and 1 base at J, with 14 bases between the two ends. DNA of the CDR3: TGTGCCAGCAGTTTACCCGGGACAACTATTAACTATGGCTACACCTTC. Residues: CASSLPGTTINYGYTF.

The CDR3 sequence: CASSSSGAYEQYF. DNA of the CDR3: TGCGCCAGCAGCTCATCGGGTGCCTACGAGCAGTACTTC. The rearrangement joins TRBV5-1 to TRBJ2-7; D not certain. Trimming pared 3 bases from V and 2 bases from J, leaving 9 bases between. CDR3 length: 13 amino acids. The germline CDR1 and CDR2 sequences are SGHRS and YFSETQ.